This is a list of T cell receptor beta chains from one sample in a study of CD8+ T cells in alopecia areata. TCRdb's copy holds only in-frame clones and misses some; the assay was immunoSEQ multiplex PCR. The sample carries roughly 140,000 clones, roughly four fifths recorded once. The sample consisted of CD8+ T cells sorted from blood, taken at week 4, from a patient treated with tofacitinib. The receptors originated from a human donor with alopecia areata. Each CDR3 is given with its conserved first and last residue. A D gene is named only where the DNA matches it firmly. Clone size, where shown, is once, few, many, or a class for clones that have expanded.

TRBV7-9	.	.	TRBJ2-7	TGTGCCAGCAGCTCCTCCCCGACAGCTTCTTACGAGCAGTACTTC	CASSSSPTASYEQYF
TRBV5-1	.	.	TRBJ1-6	TGCGCCAGCAGGGACGGGGAATATAATTCACCCCTCCACTTT	CASRDGEYNSPLHF
TRBV5-1	.	.	TRBJ1-1	TGCGCCAGCAGCTTGGAAGCCGACAGGACCACTGAAGCTTTCTTT	CASSLEADRTTEAFF
TRBV7-2	.	.	TRBJ2-1	TGTGCCAGCAGACATGGACACCTCTACAATGAGCAGTTCTTC	CASRHGHLYNEQFF
TRBV2	.	.	TRBJ2-1	TGTGCCAGCGGGGCGGATCCTACCTACAATGAGCAGTTCTTC	CASGADPTYNEQFF
TRBV5-1	.	.	TRBJ2-1	TGCGCCAGCAGCTTGGATACGGGGGCGGATGAGCAGTTCTTC	CASSLDTGADEQFF
TRBV5-1	.	.	TRBJ2-7	TGCGCCAGCAGCCCCGCGGAGGGGAGCTACGAGCAGTACTTC	CASSPAEGSYEQYF
TRBV30	.	.	TRBJ2-7	TGTGCCTGGAGCTGGAGCTCCTACGAGCAGTACTTC	CAWSWSSYEQYF
TRBV27	TRBD2	.	TRBJ2-5	TGTGCCAGCAGTTCTTATAGCGGGGAGACGAAGACCCAGTACTTC	CASSSYSGETKTQYF
TRBV5-4	.	.	TRBJ2-1	TGTGCCAGCAGCTCGAGTGCAGGAGGCTACAATGAGCAGTTCTTC	CASSSSAGGYNEQFF
TRBV6-5	TRBD1	.	TRBJ2-7	TGTGCCAGCAGTTACTCGAGACAGGGACACGAGCAGTACTTC	CASSYSRQGHEQYF
TRBV7-7	.	.	TRBJ2-1	TGTGCTAGCAGCCCGGACAGGGAGGGTGAGCAGTTCTTC	CASSPDREGEQFF
TRBV2	TRBD2	.	TRBJ2-3	TGTGCCAGCAGTTACTCGTCTAGCGGGGGCGACACAGATACGCAGTATTTT	CASSYSSSGGDTDTQYF
TRBV7-2	.	.	TRBJ2-1	TGTGCCAGCAGCTTAGATAGTACCCCCACCAATGAGCAGTTCTTC	CASSLDSTPTNEQFF
TRBV29-1	.	.	TRBJ2-2	TGCAGCGTCCCCCGCGAGGGGGCGAACACCGGGGAGCTGTTTTTT	CSVPREGANTGELFF
TRBV7-2	TRBD1	.	TRBJ1-1	TGTGCCAGCACCTGGACAGGACCGAACACTGAAGCTTTCTTT	CASTWTGPNTEAFF
TRBV2	.	once	TRBJ2-1	TGTGCCAGCAGTGTTCTCAGCTCCTACAATGAGCAGTTCTTC	CASSVLSSYNEQFF
TRBV6-6	TRBD1	.	TRBJ2-7	TGTGCCAGCAGTTCCCAGACAGGGCAGACCTACGAGCAGTACTTC	CASSSQTGQTYEQYF
TRBV27	TRBD2	.	TRBJ2-1	TGTGCCAGCAGTTTATCGGCGGGGGGGGACAATGAGCAGTTCTTC	CASSLSAGGDNEQFF
TRBV27	TRBD2	.	TRBJ2-3	TGTGCCAGCAGCCTTAGAGGGACTAGCGGACGCTATACGCAGTATTTT	CASSLRGTSGRYTQYF
TRBV5-6	.	.	TRBJ2-7	TGTGCCAGCAGCACGGACACTCACTGGGGCGAGCAGTACTTC	CASSTDTHWGEQYF
TRBV7-9	TRBD2	.	TRBJ2-2	TGTGCCAGCAGCTGGACTAGCAGTAGCACCGGGGAGCTGTTTTTT	CASSWTSSSTGELFF
TRBV7-9	.	.	TRBJ1-4	TGTGCCAGCAGCGACATAAGGGGCGCAAACTATGGAAAACTGTTTTTT	CASSDIRGANYGKLFF
TRBV4-1	.	.	TRBJ2-3	TGCGCCAGCAATGCGGGGGCGGACACAGATACGCAGTATTTT	CASNAGADTDTQYF
TRBV4-1	TRBD2	.	TRBJ2-1	TGCGCCAGCAGCGGAGCGGGGGGGAATGAGCAGTTCTTC	CASSGAGGNEQFF
TRBV6-4	.	.	TRBJ2-1	TGTGCCAGCAGTGACTCCAGCGGGTCTTACAATGAGCAGTTCTTC	CASSDSSGSYNEQFF
TRBV5-4	.	.	TRBJ2-7	TGTGCCAGCAGCTTGGGGGGGCCCGAGCAGTACTTC	CASSLGGPEQYF
TRBV7-2	.	once	TRBJ2-1	TGTGCCAGCAGCTTAAACGGGGGAGACTACAATGAGCAGTTCTTC	CASSLNGGDYNEQFF
TRBV7-9	TRBD2	.	TRBJ2-1	TGTGCCAGCAGCTTTACCGGGACTAGTAGGAATGAGCAGTTCTTC	CASSFTGTSRNEQFF